The 25 T cell receptor beta chains given below trace back to one sample, sequenced in a study of T cells in Graves' hyperthyroidism and ophthalmopathy. Researchers amplified the TCR beta CDR3 regions from RNA transcripts. TCR CDR3 underwent first-round RT-PCR with the HTBI primer set. TCRdb independently ran MiXCR on the multiplex PCR reads; one entry per CDR3 protein. The data contain about 840,000 distinct CDR3 sequences, more than 30% of them seen just once; the ten biggest clones take up roughly 8.3%. What was sequenced was blood. These TCRs come from a man aged 18 to 35 with Graves' hyperthyroidism.

Of note for this clonotype: Because the CDR3 is missing its conserved closing phenylalanine or tryptophan, this is likely a read error. The DNA is omitted, as the CDR3 cannot be located on it reliably, and the CDR3 follows TCRdb's listing. V usage is TRBV29-1 and J usage is TRBJ1-1; TRBD1, the table's D call, was not compared with the DNA. Germline lookup yields CDR1 SQVTM and CDR2 ANQGSEA. The CDR3 numbers 14 amino acids, ends counted. The CDR3 here is CSVEDQDQRRGRFY.

This clonotype has at least ten counts. The CDR3 is CAIRGQGDQPQHF. In nucleotides, the CDR3 is TGTGCCATCAGAGGACAGGGAGATCAGCCCCAGCATTTT. V usage is TRBV10-3 and J usage is TRBJ1-5, with TRBD1 matching over 8 bases. From germline, CDR1 is ENHRY and CDR2 SYGVKD. The CDR3 length is 13 residues. V lost 6 bases and J lost 5; bases outside the gene matches: 3.

This clonotype came up many times. The V call is TRBV2, the J call TRBJ1-3; 7 bases map to TRBD1. CDR3 length: 15 residues. The germline gives CDR1 SNHLY, CDR2 FYNNEI. V was pared by 4 bases and J by 2 bases, with 5 bases of the junction left unmatched. The CDR3 nucleotides are TGTGCCAGCAGTGGATCGACAGGGCCTGGAAACACCATATATTTT. It codes for CASSGSTGPGNTIYF.

The V gene is TRBV25-1, the J gene TRBJ2-2, with D possibly called TRBD1 or TRBD2 (5 bases each). V gave up 6 bases and J gave up 5 bases, with 19 bases separating them. The CDR3 contains 16 residues. Germline-derived CDR1 and CDR2 are MGHDK and SYGVNS. The CDR3 DNA reads as TGTGCCAGCAGCTTTAGTGGGGGACCGCCGACCGGGGAGCTGTTTTTT. It yields the protein CASSFSGGPPTGELFF.

The chain combines TRBV12-5 with TRBJ1-1; 8 bases agree with TRBD1. Germline CDR1 and CDR2: LGHNT and FRNRAP. This CDR3 has 16 residues. V lost 5 bases to trimming and J lost 4 bases; unmatched junction nucleotides: 12. The DNA for the CDR3 is TGTGCTAGTGGTCTTCGCCCGGACAGGGAGGGCACTGAAGCTTTCTTT. Translation gives CASGLRPDREGTEAFF.

V is TRBV15 and J is TRBJ2-2; the D is unclear. The germline V gene encodes CDR1 LNHNV and CDR2 YYDKDF (reference sequence). The CDR3 is 17 residues long. V was trimmed by 3 bases and J by 5 bases, leaving 19 bases between them. The CDR3 loop reads CATSSSEARRWTGELFF. As DNA, the CDR3 is TGTGCCACCAGCAGCTCAGAGGCCAGGCGTTGGACCGGGGAGCTGTTTTTT.

The CDR3 region is CASSPTGGLVRETQYF. CDR3 sequence (DNA): TGTGCCAGCAGCCCCACTGGCGGGCTAGTTAGGGAGACCCAGTACTTC. The J gene is TRBJ2-5, the V gene TRBV7-2; D possibly corresponds to TRBD2 (5 bases). V was shortened by 5 bases and J by 5 bases, with 21 bases between the two germline ends. Per the germline V gene, CDR1 is SGHTA and CDR2 is FQGNSA. This CDR3 comprises 16 residues. Supplemented by reference TRBV7-2 and TRBJ2-5, the full variable domain reads GAGVSQSPSNKVTEKGKDVELRCDPISGHTALYWYRQSLGQGLEFLIYFQGNSAPDKSGLPSDRFSAERTGGSVSTLTIQRTQQEDSAVYLCASSPTGGLVRETQYFGPGTRLLVL.

This sequence joins TRBV4-1 and TRBJ1-1, with unresolved D. V was trimmed by 8 bases and J by 5 bases, leaving 9 bases between them. Germline V gene data show CDR1 as MGHRA and CDR2 as YSYEKL. The CDR3 runs 11 residues. DNA of the CDR3: TGCGCCAGCGATGGCGGGACTGAAGCTTTCTTT. It translates to CASDGGTEAFF.

The chain has TRBV3-1 and TRBJ2-6; D is unclear. Trimming pared 0 bases from V and 1 base from J, leaving 7 bases between. Germline CDR1 and CDR2: LGHDT and YNNKEL (reference sequence). The CDR3 is made up of 16 amino acids. This chain's CDR3 is CASSQEWQSGANVLTF. CDR3 nucleotide sequence: TGTGCCAGCAGCCAAGAATGGCAGTCTGGGGCCAACGTCCTGACTTTC.

The chain carries TRBV5-1 and TRBJ1-6, with a tentative D call TRBD1 (6 bases). Germline values: CDR1 SGHRS, CDR2 YFSETQ. The V end lost 0 bases, the J end lost 7 bases, and 14 bases lay between the germline ends. The CDR3 has 16 amino acids. The CDR3 is CASSLDYGQLNSPLHF. The CDR3 DNA reads TGCGCCAGCAGCTTGGACTATGGACAGTTAAATTCACCCCTCCACTTT.

As DNA, the CDR3 is TGTGCCAGCAGTCTTACCCCCTGGACCGCCGGTAAGATGAACACTGAAGCTTTCTTT. Translated: CASSLTPWTAGKMNTEAFF. This sequence joins TRBV6-5 and TRBJ1-1; D unclear. V gave up 5 bases and J gave up 0 bases, with 25 bases separating them. The germline gives CDR1 MNHEY, CDR2 SVGAGI. This CDR3 comprises 19 residues.

Details on this clonotype: Possible read error: a much larger clone is one base away. The chain employs TRBV4-3 and TRBJ1-5, with no clear D. Germline V lookup: CDR1 LGHNA, CDR2 YSLEER. The CDR3 totals 12 residues. The DNA of the CDR3 is TGCGCCAGCAGCCAAGTAGATCAGCACCAGCATTTT. Its translation is CASSQVDQHQHF.

This clonotype was recorded only once. J is TRBJ2-1 and V is TRBV25-1; D unresolved. Germline CDR1 MGHDK, CDR2 SYGVNS. This CDR3 is built from 15 residues. V was pared by 1 base and J by 6 bases, with 13 bases between. The CDR3 DNA is TGTGCCAGCAGTGAATTAGTCACGGCTAGCAATGAGCAGTTCTTC. Protein: CASSELVTASNEQFF.

The table lists this clonotype with many counts. For the CDR3, the DNA is TGTGCCAGCAGCTTAGCTGGGACAGGGGTCGATGGCTACACCTTC. Its translation is CASSLAGTGVDGYTF. The chain links TRBV7-2 to TRBJ1-2; TRBD1 matches at 10 bases. CDR3 length equals 15 residues. V shed 0 bases and J 6 bases; nucleotides not matched to a gene: 4. Germline V gene sequence: CDR1 SGHTA, CDR2 FQGNSA.

The count of this clonotype is one. The rearrangement joins TRBV6-1 to TRBJ2-2; the D gene is possibly TRBD2 (6 bases). This CDR3 region has 14 residues. Germline V lookup: CDR1 MNHNS, CDR2 SASEGT. The germline V and J ends were trimmed by 8 bases and 2 bases, with 12 bases remaining between them. The CDR3 coding sequence is TGTGCCAGCGGGGGGTCAGGCAACACCGGGGAGCTGTTTTTT. Protein product: CASGGSGNTGELFF.

This clonotype was counted a few times. V usage is TRBV10-3 and J usage is TRBJ1-1, with D tentatively TRBD1 (5 bases). The V end was cut by 0 bases, the J end by 2 bases, with 13 bases between. The germline gives CDR1 ENHRY, CDR2 SYGVKD. The CDR3 is made up of 16 amino acids. CDR3: CAISESPGRGNTEAFF. Here the CDR3 DNA reads TGTGCCATCAGTGAGTCGCCAGGGAGGGGCAACACTGAAGCTTTCTTT.

This clonotype has a count of ten or more. V usage is TRBV2 and J usage is TRBJ1-5; 8 nucleotides match TRBD1. This CDR3 region has 15 residues. Germline V gives CDR1 SNHLY, CDR2 FYNNEI. Trimming removed 8 bases from V and 3 bases from J; junction bases left unmatched: 9. The CDR3 here is CASGQGGFYNQPQHF. Written as DNA, the CDR3 is TGTGCCAGCGGACAGGGAGGGTTTTACAATCAGCCCCAGCATTTT.

The chain employs TRBV7-3 and TRBJ2-5, with TRBD1 as a possible D gene (6 bases). The V gene's germline CDR1 is SGHTA and CDR2 FQGTGA. The CDR3 sequence is 15 residues long. Trimming removed 6 bases from V and 4 bases from J, with 18 bases in between. CDR3 coding DNA: TGTGCCAGCAGTTACTGGGCAGGGGAAGGAGAGACCCAGTACTTC. Translating gives CASSYWAGEGETQYF.

A single count supports this clonotype. Lacking the conserved final phenylalanine or tryptophan, this CDR3 likely reflects a read error. The V call is TRBV5-1, the J call TRBJ2-7; no reliable D call. V was shortened by 0 bases and J by 6 bases, with 4 bases between the two germline ends. There are 11 residues in the CDR3. Germline lookup yields CDR1 SGHRS and CDR2 YFSETQ. The CDR3 is CASSLGAEQYL. The CDR3 nucleotides are TGCGCCAGCAGCTTGGGGGCCGAGCAGTACCTC.

This clonotype was picked up many times. The CDR3 DNA is TGTGCCAGCAGACACCAAGAGACCCAGTACTTC. Translated: CASRHQETQYF. The chain links TRBV7-9 to TRBJ2-5; unclear D gene. V lost 6 bases and J 0 bases, leaving 2 bases between the germline ends. The CDR3 spans 11 residues. Germline V gene sequence: CDR1 SEHNR, CDR2 FQNEAQ (reference sequence).

In its sample, this clonotype was seen many times. This chain joins TRBV9 and TRBJ1-5, with D possibly TRBD1 on 5 matching bases. Trimming shortened V by 4 bases and J by 4 bases, and 12 bases separated the two germline ends. Germline CDR1 and CDR2: SGDLS and YYNGEE. This CDR3 is built from 14 residues. CDR3 in amino acids: CASSQGAANQPQHF. The CDR3 coding sequence is TGTGCCAGCAGCCAAGGGGCAGCAAATCAGCCCCAGCATTTT.

Only a few counts were recorded for this clonotype. The gene calls are TRBV20-1 and TRBJ2-7, with D unclear. Trimming shortened V by 5 bases and J by 0 bases, and 11 bases separated the two germline ends. Germline V gene lookup returns CDR1 DFQATT and CDR2 SNEGSKA (reference sequence). The CDR3 runs 13 residues. The CDR3 loop reads CSAHDINSYEQYF. DNA of the CDR3: TGCAGTGCTCACGACATAAACTCCTACGAGCAGTACTTC.

This clonotype was observed at least ten times. The genes are TRBV7-9 and TRBJ1-1; perhaps TRBD1 as D (5 bases). This CDR3 contains 14 residues. Germline CDR1 and CDR2: SEHNR and FQNEAQ (reference sequence). The V gene lost 1 base and the J gene lost 8 bases, with 14 bases spanning the gap. As DNA, the CDR3 is TGTGCCAGCAGCTTAGAGTTGGGAGGGACCGAAGCTTTCTTT. This encodes CASSLELGGTEAFF.

This clonotype turned up a few times. V is TRBV20-1 and J is TRBJ2-7; D unclear. V was clipped by 6 bases and J by 1 base, with 13 bases between them. Germline loops: CDR1 DFQATT, CDR2 SNEGSKA (reference sequence). The length of the CDR3 is 13 residues. CDR3 sequence reads: CSAQDGLSYEQYF. The CDR3 bases are TGCAGTGCGCAGGACGGGCTTTCCTACGAGCAGTACTTC.

The rearrangement joins TRBV19 to TRBJ1-1; D gene unclear. CDR3 size: 16 residues. Trimming stripped 9 bases from V and 4 bases from J, with 24 bases between. Germline values: CDR1 LNHDA, CDR2 SQIVND (reference sequence). For the CDR3, the DNA is TGTGCCAGCAGCCAAGAGGTTCGTGGATCGGGCACTGAAGCTTTCTTT. This encodes CASSQEVRGSGTEAFF.